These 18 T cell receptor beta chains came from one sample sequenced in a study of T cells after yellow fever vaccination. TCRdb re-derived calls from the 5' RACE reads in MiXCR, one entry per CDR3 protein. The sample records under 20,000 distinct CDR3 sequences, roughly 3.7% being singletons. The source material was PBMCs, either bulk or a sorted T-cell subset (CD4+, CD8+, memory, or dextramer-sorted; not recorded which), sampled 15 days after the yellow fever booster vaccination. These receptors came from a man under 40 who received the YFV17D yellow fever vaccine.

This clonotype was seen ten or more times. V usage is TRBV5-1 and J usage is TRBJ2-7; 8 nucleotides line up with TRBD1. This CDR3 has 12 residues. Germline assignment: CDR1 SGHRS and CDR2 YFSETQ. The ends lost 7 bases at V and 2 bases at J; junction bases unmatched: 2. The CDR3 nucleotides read TGCGCCAGCGGACAGGGTACCTACGAGCAGTACTTC. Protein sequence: CASGQGTYEQYF.

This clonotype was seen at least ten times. CDR3 region: CASNSWTGAGRQYF. DNA of the CDR3: TGTGCCAGCAACTCGTGGACAGGAGCAGGTCGGCAGTACTTC. This chain uses TRBV11-2 with TRBJ2-7, with 7 bases identical to TRBD1. V dropped 7 bases and J dropped 9; count of bases not matched to a gene: 15. The CDR3 length is 14 residues. CDR1 is SGHAT and CDR2 is FQNNGV in the germline V gene.

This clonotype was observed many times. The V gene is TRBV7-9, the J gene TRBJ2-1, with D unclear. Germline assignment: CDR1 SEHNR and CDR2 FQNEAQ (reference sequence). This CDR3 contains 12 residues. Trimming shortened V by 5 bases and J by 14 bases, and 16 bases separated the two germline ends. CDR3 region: CASSTSAYREFF. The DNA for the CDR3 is TGTGCCAGCAGCACCAGCGCGTATAGGGAGTTCTTC. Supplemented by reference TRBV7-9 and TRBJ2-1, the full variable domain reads DTGVSQNPRHKITKRGQNVTFRCDPISEHNRLYWYRQTLGQGPEFLTYFQNEAQLEKSRLLSDRFSAERPKGSFSTLEIQRTEQGDSAMYLCASSTSAYREFFGPGTRLTVL.

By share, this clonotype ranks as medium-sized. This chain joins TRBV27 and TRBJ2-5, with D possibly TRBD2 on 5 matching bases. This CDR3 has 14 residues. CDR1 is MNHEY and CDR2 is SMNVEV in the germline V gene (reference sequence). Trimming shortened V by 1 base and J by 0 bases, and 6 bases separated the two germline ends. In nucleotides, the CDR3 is TGTGCCAGCAGTTTATACGGGGACCAAGAGACCCAGTACTTC. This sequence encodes CASSLYGDQETQYF.

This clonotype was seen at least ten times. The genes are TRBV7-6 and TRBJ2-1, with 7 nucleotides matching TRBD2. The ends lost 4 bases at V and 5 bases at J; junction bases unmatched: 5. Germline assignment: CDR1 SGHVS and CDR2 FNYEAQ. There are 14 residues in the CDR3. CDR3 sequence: CASSSGGTNNEQFF. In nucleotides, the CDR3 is TGTGCCAGCAGCTCCGGCGGGACTAACAATGAGCAGTTCTTC.

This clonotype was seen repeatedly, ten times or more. The CDR3 nucleotides read TGCGCCAGCAGCTTGGAGGCAGGGGGCTACGAGACCCAGTACTTC. Translation: CASSLEAGGYETQYF. This chain uses TRBV5-1 with TRBJ2-5; TRBD1 agrees at 8 bases. CDR1 and CDR2 (germline): SGHRS, YFSETQ. With V trimmed by 0 bases and J by 5 bases, 6 bases remained unmatched. There are 15 residues in the CDR3.

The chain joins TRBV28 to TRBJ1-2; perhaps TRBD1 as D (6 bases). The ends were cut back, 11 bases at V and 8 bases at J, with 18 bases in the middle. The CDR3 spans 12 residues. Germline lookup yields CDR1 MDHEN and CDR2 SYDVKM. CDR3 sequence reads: CALLDSRGGYTF. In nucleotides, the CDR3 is TGTGCCCTCTTGGACAGCCGGGGGGGCTACACCTTC.

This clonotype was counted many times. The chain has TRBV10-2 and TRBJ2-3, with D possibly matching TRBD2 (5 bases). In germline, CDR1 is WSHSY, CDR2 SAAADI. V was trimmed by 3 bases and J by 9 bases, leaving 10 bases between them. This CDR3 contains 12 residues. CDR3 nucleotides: TGCGCCAGCAGTGAATGGGGAGAAACGCAGTATTTT. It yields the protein CASSEWGETQYF.

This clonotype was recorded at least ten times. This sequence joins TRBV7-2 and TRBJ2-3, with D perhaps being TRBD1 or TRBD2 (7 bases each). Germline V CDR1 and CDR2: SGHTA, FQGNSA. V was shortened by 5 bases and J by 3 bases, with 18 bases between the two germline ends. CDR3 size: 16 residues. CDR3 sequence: CASSPGGGARTDTQYF. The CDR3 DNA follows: TGTGCCAGCAGCCCAGGGGGGGGGGCGCGGACAGATACGCAGTATTTT.

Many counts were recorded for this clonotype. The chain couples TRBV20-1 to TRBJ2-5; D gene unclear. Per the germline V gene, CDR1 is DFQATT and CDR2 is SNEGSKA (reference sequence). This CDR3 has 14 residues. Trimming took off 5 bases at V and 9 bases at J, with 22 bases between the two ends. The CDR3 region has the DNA TGCAGTGCTTTTTCTACGGACCGAACGTGGCCCCAGTACTTC. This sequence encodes CSAFSTDRTWPQYF.

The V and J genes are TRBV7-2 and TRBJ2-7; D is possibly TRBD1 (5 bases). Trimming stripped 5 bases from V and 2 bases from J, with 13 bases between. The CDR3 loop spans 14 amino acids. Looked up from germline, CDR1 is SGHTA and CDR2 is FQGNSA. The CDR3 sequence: CASSPRGAAYEQYF. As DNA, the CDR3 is TGTGCCAGCAGCCCTCGTGGGGCCGCCTACGAGCAGTACTTC.

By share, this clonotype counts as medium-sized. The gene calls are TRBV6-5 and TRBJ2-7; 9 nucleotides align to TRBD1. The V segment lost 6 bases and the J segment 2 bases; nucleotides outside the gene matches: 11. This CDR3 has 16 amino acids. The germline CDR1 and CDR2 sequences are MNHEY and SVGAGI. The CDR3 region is CASSSYSGTGPYEQYF. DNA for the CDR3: TGTGCCAGCAGCTCCTACTCCGGGACAGGGCCCTACGAGCAGTACTTC.

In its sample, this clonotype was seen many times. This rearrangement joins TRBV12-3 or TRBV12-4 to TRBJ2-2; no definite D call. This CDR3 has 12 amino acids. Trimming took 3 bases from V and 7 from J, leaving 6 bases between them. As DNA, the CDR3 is TGTGCCAGCAGTTTGATGGTCGGGGAGCTGTTTTTT. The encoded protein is CASSLMVGELFF.

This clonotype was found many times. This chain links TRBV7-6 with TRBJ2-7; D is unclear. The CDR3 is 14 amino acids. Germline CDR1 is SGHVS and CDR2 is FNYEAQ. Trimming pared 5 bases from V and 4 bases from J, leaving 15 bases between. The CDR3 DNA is TGTGCCAGCAGCCACGACTCAGGACCTTACGAGCAGTACTTC. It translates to CASSHDSGPYEQYF.

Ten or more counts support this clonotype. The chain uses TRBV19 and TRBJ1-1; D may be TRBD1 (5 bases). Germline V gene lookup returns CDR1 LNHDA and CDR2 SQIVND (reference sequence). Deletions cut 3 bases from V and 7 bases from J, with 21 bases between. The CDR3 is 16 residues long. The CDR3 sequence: CASSISLRRGDNEAFF. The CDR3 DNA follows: TGTGCCAGTAGTATCAGTCTTCGCCGGGGGGATAATGAAGCTTTCTTT.

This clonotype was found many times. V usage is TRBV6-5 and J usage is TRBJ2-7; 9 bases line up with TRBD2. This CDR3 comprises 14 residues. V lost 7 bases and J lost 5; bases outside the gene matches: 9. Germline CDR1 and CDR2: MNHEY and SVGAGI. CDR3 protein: CASNLAGDRNEQYF. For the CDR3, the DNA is TGTGCCAGCAATTTAGCGGGAGATAGGAACGAGCAGTACTTC.

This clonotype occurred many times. CDR3 in DNA: TGTGCCTCCTCCCTCACGGGAAACACCATATATTTT. Amino acid sequence: CASSLTGNTIYF. The rearrangement uses TRBV7-6 and TRBJ1-3; the D is unclear. This CDR3 region has 12 residues. CDR1 SGHVS and CDR2 FNYEAQ come from the germline V gene. Deletions cut 11 bases from V and 4 bases from J, with 12 bases between.

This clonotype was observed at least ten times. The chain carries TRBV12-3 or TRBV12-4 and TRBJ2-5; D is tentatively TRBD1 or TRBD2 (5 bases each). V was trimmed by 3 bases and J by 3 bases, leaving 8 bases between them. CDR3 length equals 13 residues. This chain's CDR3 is CASSLRGKETQYF. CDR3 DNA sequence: TGTGCCAGCAGTTTGAGGGGTAAAGAGACCCAGTACTTC.